Below are 6 T cell receptor beta chains sequenced from a single sample in a study of control samples from healthy donors and cancer patients. The table came from immunoSEQ multiplex PCR; TCRdb's copy has only in-frame clones and leaves some out. The table shows about 150,000 clones, with roughly 93% occurring only once. The material sequenced was blood. These receptors were collected from a man younger than 35 in good health.

The J gene is TRBJ1-2, the V gene TRBV7-9; D perhaps matches TRBD1 (5 bases). Germline CDR1 is SEHNR and CDR2 is FQNEAQ (reference sequence). Trimming pared 1 base from V and 8 bases from J, leaving 11 bases between. The CDR3 totals 13 residues. The CDR3 nucleotides read TGTGCCAGCAGCTTAGAGGCCAGGGAAGGCTACACCTTC. Translating it yields CASSLEAREGYTF.

V usage is TRBV13 and J usage is TRBJ1-4; TRBD1 is a possible D gene (5 bases). Looked up from germline, CDR1 is PRHDT and CDR2 is FYEKMQ (reference sequence). This CDR3 has 16 residues. V was shortened by 0 bases and J by 6 bases, with 14 bases between the two germline ends. The CDR3 here is CASSLGKGRGDEKLFF. The CDR3 DNA reads TGTGCCAGCAGCTTAGGCAAGGGGCGGGGAGATGAAAAACTGTTTTTT.

The chain employs TRBV30 and TRBJ2-2; D not resolved. The CDR3 totals 12 residues. From germline, CDR1 is GTSNPN and CDR2 SVGIG (reference sequence). Trimming took 5 bases from V and 7 from J, leaving 11 bases between them. CDR3 sequence (DNA): TGTGCCTGGGATAATTACGGCGGGGAGCTGTTTTTT. Protein product: CAWDNYGGELFF.

The table lists this clone with a count of one. The rearrangement links TRBV2 to TRBJ1-2, with 7 bases matching TRBD1. Germline V CDR1 and CDR2: SNHLY, FYNNEI. V lost 4 bases, J lost 5 bases, and 4 bases stayed unmatched. The CDR3 is made up of 13 amino acids. CDR3 in DNA: TGTGCCAGCAGTGCGGACAGGCAATATGGCTACACCTTC. Translating gives CASSADRQYGYTF.

This rearrangement joins TRBV6-5 to TRBJ1-2; 7 nucleotides line up with TRBD1. Germline V CDR1 and CDR2: MNHEY, SVGAGI. This CDR3 region has 15 residues. Losses at the gene ends were 7 bases for V and 3 bases for J; bases not matched to a gene: 11. The CDR3 DNA reads TGTGCCAGCACCAAGTTCGTACAGGGGTACTATGGCTACACCTTC. Its translation is CASTKFVQGYYGYTF.

A single count supports this clone. The gene calls are TRBV11-3 and TRBJ1-1; D remains ambiguous. The CDR3 length is 14 residues. The germline V gene encodes CDR1 SGHNT and CDR2 YENEEA. Trimming cost V 6 bases and J 5 bases, with 16 bases left between them. Written as DNA, the CDR3 is TGTGCCAGCAGTTTAAATTCCCTGGGGACTGAAGCTTTCTTT. It is translated as CASSLNSLGTEAFF.